Sequencing of this T cell receptor beta chain was carried out in a study of spatial heterogeneity in lung cancer. Study overall: Around 68 TRACERx patients with early, untreated non-small cell lung cancer donated samples. PBMC samples from follow-up, where available, were sequenced a median of around 22 months after resection. General study results and limits: Ubiquitous, expanded tumor-derived TCRs were more frequently observed in blood at resection than at follow-up.

From the 5' RACE reads, TCRdb called clonotypes with MiXCR, one entry per CDR3 protein. Among 85,000 to 100,000 distinct CDR3 sequences listed, roughly a fifth were seen once. Time point here: blood at routine non-recurrence follow-up after resection. This clonotype was found a few times. No antigen is known for it. Germline CDR1 and CDR2: SGHAT and FQNNGV. The CDR3 is 16 amino acids. V lost 7 bases and J lost 5; bases outside the gene matches: 7. This rearrangement joins TRBV11-2 to TRBJ2-2, with 13 bases that match TRBD2. The clonotype originates from a male donor with early-stage non-small cell lung cancer. The sequenced sample was PBMCs, obtained at follow-up. The chain's CDR3 is CASNRLAGGNTGELFF. DNA of the CDR3: TGTGCCAGCAACCGACTAGCGGGGGGAAATACCGGGGAGCTGTTTTTT.